Shown below are 14 T cell receptor beta chains from a single sample sequenced in a study of PD-L1 blockade in urothelial cancer. Time point meaning: peripheral blood 6 weeks after treatment start. Clones were sequenced by immunoSEQ multiplex PCR, and TCRdb holds only the in-frame ones, with some missing. The sample yields some 41,000 clones, about four fifths seen once. The sample in question was PBMCs, obtained around atezolizumab (anti-PD-L1) treatment. The receptors come from a man between 60 and 75 years old with urothelial cancer.

The chain has TRBV28 and TRBJ1-1, with D hard to call. Germline loops: CDR1 MDHEN, CDR2 SYDVKM. V lost 5 bases and J lost 4, with 8 bases in between. The CDR3 has 12 residues. In nucleotides, the CDR3 is TGTGCCAGCAGTCTAATTACCACTGAAGCTTTCTTT. Its translation is CASSLITTEAFF.

The rearrangement links TRBV5-1 to TRBJ2-2, with unresolved D. From germline, CDR1 is SGHRS and CDR2 YFSETQ. V lost 2 bases, J lost 1 base, and 6 bases lay in between. The CDR3 totals 14 residues. The CDR3 DNA reads TGCGCCAGCAGCTTCTCGGGGAACACCGGGGAGCTGTTTTTT. This sequence encodes CASSFSGNTGELFF.

V and J are TRBV19 and TRBJ1-1, with D unclear. CDR3 length: 13 amino acids. Looked up from germline, CDR1 is LNHDA and CDR2 is SQIVND (reference sequence). V gave up 6 bases and J gave up 3 bases, with 11 bases separating them. This CDR3 is CASSPRSHTEAFF. CDR3 DNA sequence: TGTGCCAGTAGCCCCCGGAGCCACACTGAAGCTTTCTTT.

The rearrangement links TRBV6-1 to TRBJ1-1, with D perhaps TRBD1 (5 bases). Germline V gene sequence: CDR1 MNHNS, CDR2 SASEGT. Trimming shortened V by 1 base and J by 4 bases, and 10 bases separated the two germline ends. The CDR3 is 14 residues long. CDR3 region: CASSEVGRVTEAFF. CDR3 DNA: TGTGCCAGCAGTGAAGTGGGCAGGGTCACTGAAGCTTTCTTT.

CDR3 DNA: TGTGCCAGTAGTATGCGACTAGGCCGAACCTACAATGAGCAGTTCTTC. It specifies CASSMRLGRTYNEQFF. The rearrangement joins TRBV19 to TRBJ2-1, with D possibly being TRBD2 (6 bases). The CDR3 covers 16 residues. The V gene's germline CDR1 is LNHDA and CDR2 SQIVND (reference sequence). Between the trimmed V and J ends, which lost 3 bases and 2 bases, there was a span of 14 bases.

Here the CDR3 DNA reads TGTGCCAGCAGTTTACGGAGGAGCTCCTACGAGCAGTACTTC. This codes for CASSLRRSSYEQYF. The rearrangement links TRBV28 to TRBJ2-7; D perhaps matches TRBD2 (5 bases). This CDR3 spans 14 amino acids. Germline V gives CDR1 MDHEN, CDR2 SYDVKM. V was trimmed by 2 bases and J by 0 bases, leaving 8 bases between them.

This chain connects TRBV28 to TRBJ1-1; D gene uncertain. The CDR3 runs to 13 residues. V gave up 6 bases and J gave up 0 bases, with 8 bases separating them. Germline V lookup: CDR1 MDHEN, CDR2 SYDVKM. The CDR3 region is CASSSRVNTEAFF. In DNA, the CDR3 is TGTGCCAGCAGCTCACGGGTGAACACTGAAGCTTTCTTT.

This clone was seen a few times. The chain employs TRBV5-4 and TRBJ1-6; 9 positions match TRBD1. The V gene end was trimmed by 4 bases and the J gene end by 0 bases; junction bases not matched to a gene: 5. From germline, CDR1 is SGHNT and CDR2 YYREEE (reference sequence). The CDR3 is 17 residues long. The CDR3 region is CASSRDRGSSYNSPLHF. CDR3 coding DNA: TGTGCCAGCAGCCGTGACAGGGGGAGCTCCTATAATTCACCCCTCCACTTT.

This chain connects TRBV5-6 to TRBJ2-5; no clear D gene. CDR1 is SGHDT, CDR2 YYEEEE, per germline. The CDR3 spans 14 residues. The V and J ends lost 5 bases and 1 base respectively, with 12 bases between them. CDR3 in DNA: TGTGCCAGCAGTTACTGGTCTGGCCAAGAGACCCAGTACTTC. Protein sequence: CASSYWSGQETQYF.

The gene calls are TRBV30 and TRBJ1-2; perhaps TRBD1 as D (5 bases). CDR1 GTSNPN and CDR2 SVGIG come from the germline V gene (reference sequence). This CDR3 has 14 amino acids. Trimming shortened V by 1 base and J by 4 bases, and 13 bases separated the two germline ends. CDR3 in DNA: TGTGCCTGGAGTGCCGGCGGGGGTAGCTATGGCTACACCTTC. Protein: CAWSAGGGSYGYTF.

J is TRBJ2-1 and V is TRBV11-2; 7 positions match TRBD2. The CDR3 loop spans 12 amino acids. The J segment lost 8 bases and the V segment lost 10 bases, leaving 8 bases of the junction unmatched. CDR1 and CDR2 (germline): SGHAT, FQNNGV. CDR3 coding DNA: TGTGCCACCTCCGGGACTACACATGAGCAGTTCTTC. Translation: CATSGTTHEQFF.

The gene calls are TRBV2 and TRBJ2-7; 8 positions agree with TRBD1. J was trimmed by 3 bases and V by 10 bases; bases with no gene match: 8. The CDR3 covers 13 residues. Germline CDR1 is SNHLY and CDR2 is FYNNEI. CDR3 nucleotides: TGTGCCATAAAGGGGGACAGGCTCTACGAGCAGTACTTC. Protein: CAIKGDRLYEQYF.

J is TRBJ2-7 and V is TRBV5-8, with D maybe TRBD1 (6 bases). The CDR3 is made up of 15 amino acids. V lost 1 base to trimming and J lost 2 bases, with 13 bases between them. CDR1 and CDR2 (germline): SGHTS, YDEGEE. The CDR3 sequence is CASSLQDRTAYEQYF. The CDR3 nucleotides read TGTGCCAGCAGCTTGCAGGACCGGACAGCCTACGAGCAGTACTTC.

The genes are TRBV19 and TRBJ1-2, with a weak D call TRBD1 (6 bases). This CDR3 is built from 15 residues. CDR1 is LNHDA and CDR2 is SQIVND in the germline V gene (reference sequence). The germline V and J ends were trimmed by 7 bases and 2 bases, with 17 bases remaining between them. The CDR3 nucleotides are TGTGCCAGTAACCTAAGGGGGAGATCAAACTATGGCTACACCTTC. This translates into CASNLRGRSNYGYTF.